This T cell receptor (beta chain) was captured in a study of blood T cell repertoires in COVID-19. Study summary: From the United States, Italy and Spain came samples of acute and convalescent COVID-19. T cells, B-cell-depleted T cells, or PBMCs provided the cDNA or gDNA that served as material.

Per the original data handling: Estimation of nucleated cell counts relied on the amplification of reference gene primers. Produced via immunoSEQ multiplex PCR; TCRdb's table is partial and in-frame only. That table gives V, J and clone size, and the DNA gave D and trimming. The sample lists 190,000 or so clones, approximately 84% occurring once. Trimming left V 1 base short and J 8 bases short, with 6 bases between. The length of the CDR3 is 13 residues. Looked up from germline, CDR1 is MNHNY and CDR2 is SVGAGI (reference sequence). The V and J genes are TRBV6-6 and TRBJ1-6; D is unclear. The clonotype comes from a human donor with acute or convalescent COVID-19. The donor label of this sample is uncertain. Sequenced material: peripheral blood. CDR3 in DNA: TGTGCCAGCAGTTACTATCGGGATTCACCCCTCCACTTT. Protein sequence: CASSYYRDSPLHF.